These T cell receptor beta chains were read from a single sample in a study of a mutant IDH1 vaccine in newly diagnosed glioma. This table comes from immunoSEQ multiplex PCR, and its TCRdb copy is limited to in-frame clones, with some not included. The sample carries under 75,000 clones, 75% to 95% recorded once. The specimen comprised PBMCs, sampled from a glioma patient treated with radiotherapy, temozolomide or both. Receptors originate from a man aged 45-65 years with glioma. The CDR3 runs from the conserved cysteine through the conserved F or W. Size is stated for part of the rows, as once, few or many counts, or as a class when the clone is expanded.

clone size: .
V gene: TRBV7-9
J gene: TRBJ2-7
CDR3 protein: CASSWDAYEQYF

clone size: .
V gene: TRBV5-4
J gene: TRBJ1-2
CDR3 protein: CASSFGLTAGVNYGYTF

clone size: .
V gene: TRBV29-1
J gene: TRBJ1-1
CDR3 protein: CSVVARDGAEAFF

clone size: .
V gene: TRBV29-1
J gene: TRBJ2-7
CDR3 protein: CSFRTAMGEQYF

clone size: once
V gene: TRBV28
J gene: TRBJ2-7
CDR3 protein: CASSLRGGSYEQYF

clone size: .
V gene: TRBV15
J gene: TRBJ1-5
CDR3 protein: CATSRDFGQSNQPQHF

clone size: .
V gene: TRBV2
J gene: TRBJ2-7
CDR3 protein: CASSESRLAGNSYEQYF

clone size: .
V gene: TRBV10-1
J gene: TRBJ1-5
CDR3 protein: CASSLDLNQPQHF

clone size: .
V gene: TRBV4-2
J gene: TRBJ2-5
CDR3 protein: CASSQDLGAIGTQYF

clone size: .
V gene: TRBV30
J gene: TRBJ2-5
CDR3 protein: CAWGRGGQETQYF

clone size: .
V gene: TRBV28
J gene: TRBJ1-1
CDR3 protein: CASSLPDSPRAFF

clone size: .
V gene: TRBV18
J gene: TRBJ2-2
CDR3 protein: CASSPDTRTGELFF

clone size: .
V gene: TRBV7-3
J gene: TRBJ1-4
CDR3 protein: CASSPGDRGVEKLFF

clone size: once
V gene: TRBV2
J gene: TRBJ2-7
CDR3 protein: CASTLAGTYEQYF

clone size: .
V gene: TRBV6-6
J gene: TRBJ2-7
CDR3 protein: CASSYSGPSYEQYF

clone size: once
V gene: TRBV7-6
J gene: TRBJ2-1
CDR3 protein: CASSLAGESEQFF

clone size: .
V gene: TRBV10-2
J gene: TRBJ1-1
CDR3 protein: CASSEFSLNTEAFF

clone size: .
V gene: TRBV13
J gene: TRBJ2-1
CDR3 protein: CASSLGTERSYNEQFF

clone size: .
V gene: TRBV27
J gene: TRBJ2-1
CDR3 protein: CASGVSYNEQFF

clone size: .
V gene: TRBV15
J gene: TRBJ2-3
CDR3 protein: CATSRDEGGTQYF

clone size: .
V gene: TRBV21-1
J gene: TRBJ2-7
CDR3 protein: CASRPVSGRIYEQYF

clone size: .
V gene: TRBV7-8
J gene: TRBJ2-7
CDR3 protein: CASSLVSSLEQYF

clone size: .
V gene: TRBV7-2
J gene: TRBJ1-5
CDR3 protein: CASSLGRPTNQPQHF

clone size: .
V gene: TRBV6-6
J gene: TRBJ1-4
CDR3 protein: CASRPPGQLNEKLFF

clone size: .
V gene: TRBV5-1
J gene: TRBJ1-4
CDR3 protein: CASSFGGLPQQEKLFF